This is a list of T cell receptor beta chains from one sample in a study of blood T cell repertoires in COVID-19. Produced via immunoSEQ multiplex PCR; TCRdb's table is partial and in-frame only. This sample yields 50,000 to 75,000 clones, of which approximately 80% are seen a single time; around a sixth belongs to the top ten. Material: peripheral blood. Receptors were obtained from a man aged 60 to 69 with acute or convalescent COVID-19. The CDR3 runs from the conserved cysteine through the conserved F or W.

v_call cdr3_aa
TRBV9 CASSAGGLAWDEQFF
TRBV7-2 CASSDRGGTEAFF
TRBV2 CASSRDRGTEPQHF
TRBV10-3 CAIRGAGELFF
TRBV5-1 CASSPRDRGEKLFF
TRBV28 CASSSTRQLNEQFF
TRBV6-2/TRBV6-3 CASSYPGMKDTQYF
TRBV4-1 CASSQELASNTGELFF
TRBV5-1 CASNPAGPPCLTSGRTDTQYF
TRBV5-1 CASSASDKSYEQYF
TRBV18 CASSPVPSYSGNTIYF
TRBV6-5 CASSRLDEAFF
TRBV7-9 CASSQRSDEAFF
TRBV7-2 CASSFLGGDTDTQYF
TRBV28 CASSGGAREALVEQFF
TRBV28 CATQGGGASTDTQYF
TRBV7-2 CASSLAPSLAGAVWEQYF